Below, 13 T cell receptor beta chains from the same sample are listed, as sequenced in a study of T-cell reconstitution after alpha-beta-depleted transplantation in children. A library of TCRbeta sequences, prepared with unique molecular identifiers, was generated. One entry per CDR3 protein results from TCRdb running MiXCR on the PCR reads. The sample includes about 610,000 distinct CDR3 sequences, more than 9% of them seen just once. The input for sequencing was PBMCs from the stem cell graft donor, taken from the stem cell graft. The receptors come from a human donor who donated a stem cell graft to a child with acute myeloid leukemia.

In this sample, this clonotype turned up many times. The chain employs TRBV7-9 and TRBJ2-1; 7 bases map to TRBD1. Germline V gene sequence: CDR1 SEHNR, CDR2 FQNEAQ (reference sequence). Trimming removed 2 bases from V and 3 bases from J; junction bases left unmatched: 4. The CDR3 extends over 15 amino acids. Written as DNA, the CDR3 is TGTGCCAGCAGCTTACCGGGACAGCTCTACAATGAGCAGTTCTTC. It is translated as CASSLPGQLYNEQFF. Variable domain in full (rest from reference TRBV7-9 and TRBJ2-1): DTGVSQNPRHKITKRGQNVTFRCDPISEHNRLYWYRQTLGQGPEFLTYFQNEAQLEKSRLLSDRFSAERPKGSFSTLEIQRTEQGDSAMYLCASSLPGQLYNEQFFGPGTRLTVL.

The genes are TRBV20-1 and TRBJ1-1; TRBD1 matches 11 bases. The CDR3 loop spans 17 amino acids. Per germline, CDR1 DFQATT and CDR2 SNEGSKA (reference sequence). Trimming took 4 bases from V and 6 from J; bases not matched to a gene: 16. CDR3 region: CSANNLGQGVGGPEAFF. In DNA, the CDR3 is TGCAGTGCTAACAACCTGGGACAGGGGGTCGGTGGCCCTGAAGCTTTCTTT.

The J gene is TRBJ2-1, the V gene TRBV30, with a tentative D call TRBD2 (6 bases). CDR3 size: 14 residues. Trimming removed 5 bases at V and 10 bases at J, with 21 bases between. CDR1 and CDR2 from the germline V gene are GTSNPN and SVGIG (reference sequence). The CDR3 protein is CAWGGEEAGEEQFF. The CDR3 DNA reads TGTGCCTGGGGGGGTGAGGAAGCGGGTGAGGAGCAGTTCTTC.

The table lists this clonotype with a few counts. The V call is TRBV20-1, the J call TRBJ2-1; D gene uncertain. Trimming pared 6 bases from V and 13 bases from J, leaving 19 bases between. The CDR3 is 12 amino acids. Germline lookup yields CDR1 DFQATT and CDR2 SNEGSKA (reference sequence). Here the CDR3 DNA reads TGCAGTGCAACCCCTCCCGGGTCTTCACAGTTCTTC. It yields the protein CSATPPGSSQFF.

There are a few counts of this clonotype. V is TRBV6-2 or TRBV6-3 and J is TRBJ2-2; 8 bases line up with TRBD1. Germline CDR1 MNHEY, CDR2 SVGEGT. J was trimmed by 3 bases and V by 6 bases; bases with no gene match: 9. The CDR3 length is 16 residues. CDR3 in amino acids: CASRIQGDRYTGELFF. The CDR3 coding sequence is TGTGCCAGCAGAATACAAGGGGACAGGTACACCGGGGAGCTGTTTTTT.

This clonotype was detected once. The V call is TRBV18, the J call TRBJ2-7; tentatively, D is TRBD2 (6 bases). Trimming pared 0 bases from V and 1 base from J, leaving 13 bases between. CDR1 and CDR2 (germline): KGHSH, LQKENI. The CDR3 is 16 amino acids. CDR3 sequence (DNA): TGTGCCAGCTCACCACCTATCGGCGGGGCATCCTACGAGCAGTACTTC. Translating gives CASSPPIGGASYEQYF.

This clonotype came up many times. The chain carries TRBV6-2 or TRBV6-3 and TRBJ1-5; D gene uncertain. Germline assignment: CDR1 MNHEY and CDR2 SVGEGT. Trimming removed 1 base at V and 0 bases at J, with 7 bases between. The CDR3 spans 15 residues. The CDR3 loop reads CASSYFGNSNQPQHF. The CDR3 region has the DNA TGTGCCAGCAGTTACTTCGGGAATAGCAATCAGCCCCAGCATTTT.

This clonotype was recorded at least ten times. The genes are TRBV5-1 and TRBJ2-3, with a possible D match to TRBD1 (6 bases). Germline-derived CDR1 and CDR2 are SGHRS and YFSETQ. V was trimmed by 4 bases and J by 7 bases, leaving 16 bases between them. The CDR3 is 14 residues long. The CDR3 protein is CASSLGQSGHTQYF. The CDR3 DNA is TGCGCCAGCAGCCTCGGACAGAGCGGTCATACGCAGTATTTT. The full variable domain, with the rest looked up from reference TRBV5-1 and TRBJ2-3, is KAGVTQTPRYLIKTRGQQVTLSCSPISGHRSVSWYQQTPGQGLQFLFEYFSETQRNKGNFPGRFSGRQFSNSRSEMNVSTLELGDSALYLCASSLGQSGHTQYFGPGTRLTVL.

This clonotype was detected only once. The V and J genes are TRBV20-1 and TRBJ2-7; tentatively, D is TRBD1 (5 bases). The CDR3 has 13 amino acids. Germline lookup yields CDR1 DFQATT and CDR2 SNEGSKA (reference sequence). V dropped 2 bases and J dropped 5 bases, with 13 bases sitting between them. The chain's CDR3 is CSARTGALDEQYF. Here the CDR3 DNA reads TGCAGTGCTAGAACAGGTGCCCTGGACGAGCAGTACTTC.

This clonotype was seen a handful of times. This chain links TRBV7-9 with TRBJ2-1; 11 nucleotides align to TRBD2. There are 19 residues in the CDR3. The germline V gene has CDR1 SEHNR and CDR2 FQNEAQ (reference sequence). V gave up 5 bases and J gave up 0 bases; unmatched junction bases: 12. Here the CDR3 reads CASSPRGTSGTSSYNEQFF. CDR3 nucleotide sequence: TGTGCCAGCAGCCCCAGAGGGACTAGCGGAACCAGCTCCTACAATGAGCAGTTCTTC.

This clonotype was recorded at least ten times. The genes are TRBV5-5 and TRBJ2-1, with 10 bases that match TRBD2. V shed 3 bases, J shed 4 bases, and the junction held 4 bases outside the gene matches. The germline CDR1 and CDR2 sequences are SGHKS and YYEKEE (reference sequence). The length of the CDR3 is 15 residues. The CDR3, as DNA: TGTGCCAGCAGCTCGGGACTAGCGAGATACAATGAGCAGTTCTTC. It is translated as CASSSGLARYNEQFF.

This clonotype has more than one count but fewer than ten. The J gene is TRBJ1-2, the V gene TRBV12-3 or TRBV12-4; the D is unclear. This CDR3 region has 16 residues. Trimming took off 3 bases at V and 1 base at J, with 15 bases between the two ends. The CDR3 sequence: CASSFRGRPINYGYTF. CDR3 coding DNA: TGTGCCAGCAGTTTTCGTGGCAGACCCATTAACTATGGCTACACCTTC.

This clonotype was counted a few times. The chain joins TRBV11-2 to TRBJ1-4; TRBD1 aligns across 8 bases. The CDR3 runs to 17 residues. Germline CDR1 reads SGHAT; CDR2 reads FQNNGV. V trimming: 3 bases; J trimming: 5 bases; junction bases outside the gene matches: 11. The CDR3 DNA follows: TGTGCCAGCAGCTTCGAACCCGTGAGACAGGGGAATGAAAAACTGTTTTTT. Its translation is CASSFEPVRQGNEKLFF.